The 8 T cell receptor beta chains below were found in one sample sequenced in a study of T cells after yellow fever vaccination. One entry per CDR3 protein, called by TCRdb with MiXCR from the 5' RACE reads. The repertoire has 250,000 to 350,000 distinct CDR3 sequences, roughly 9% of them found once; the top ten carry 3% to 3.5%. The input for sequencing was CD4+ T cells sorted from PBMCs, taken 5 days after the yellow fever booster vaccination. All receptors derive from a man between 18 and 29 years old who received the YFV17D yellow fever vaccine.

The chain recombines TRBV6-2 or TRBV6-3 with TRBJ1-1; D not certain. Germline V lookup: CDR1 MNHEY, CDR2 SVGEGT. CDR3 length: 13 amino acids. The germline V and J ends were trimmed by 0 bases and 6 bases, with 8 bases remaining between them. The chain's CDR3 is CASSYSGLPEAFF. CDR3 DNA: TGTGCCAGCAGTTACTCGGGTCTCCCTGAAGCTTTCTTT.

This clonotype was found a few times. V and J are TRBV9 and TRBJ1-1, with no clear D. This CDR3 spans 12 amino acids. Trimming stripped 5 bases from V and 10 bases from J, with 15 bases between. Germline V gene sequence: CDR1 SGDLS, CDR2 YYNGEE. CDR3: CASRSYPTGAFF. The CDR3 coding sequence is TGTGCCAGCAGGTCGTACCCCACGGGAGCTTTCTTT.

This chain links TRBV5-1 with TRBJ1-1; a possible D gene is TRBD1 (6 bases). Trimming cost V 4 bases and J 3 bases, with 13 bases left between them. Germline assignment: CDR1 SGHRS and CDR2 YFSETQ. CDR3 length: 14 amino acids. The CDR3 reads CASSGGGIDTEAFF. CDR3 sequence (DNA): TGCGCCAGCAGCGGGGGCGGGATAGACACTGAAGCTTTCTTT.

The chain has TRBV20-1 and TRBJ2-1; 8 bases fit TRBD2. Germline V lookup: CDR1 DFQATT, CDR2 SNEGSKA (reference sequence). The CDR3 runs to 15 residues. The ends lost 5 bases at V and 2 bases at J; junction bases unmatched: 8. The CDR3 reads CSAHRAGGPYNEQFF. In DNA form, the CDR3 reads TGCAGTGCTCACCGGGCGGGGGGACCCTACAATGAGCAGTTCTTC.

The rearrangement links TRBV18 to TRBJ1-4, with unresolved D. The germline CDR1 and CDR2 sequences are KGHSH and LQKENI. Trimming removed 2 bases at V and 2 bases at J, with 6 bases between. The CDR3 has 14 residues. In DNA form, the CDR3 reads TGTGCCAGCTCACCAACATATACTAATGAAAAACTGTTTTTT. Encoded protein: CASSPTYTNEKLFF.

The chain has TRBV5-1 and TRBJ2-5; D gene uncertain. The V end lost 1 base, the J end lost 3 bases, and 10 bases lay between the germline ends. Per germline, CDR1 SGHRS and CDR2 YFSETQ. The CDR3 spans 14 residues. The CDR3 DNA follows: TGCGCCAGCAGCTTGTTATCTCGCGAAGAGACCCAGTACTTC. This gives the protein CASSLLSREETQYF.

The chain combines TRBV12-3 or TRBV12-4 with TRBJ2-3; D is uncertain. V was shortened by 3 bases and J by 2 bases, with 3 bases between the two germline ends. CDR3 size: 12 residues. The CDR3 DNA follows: TGTGCCAGCAGTTTGATCACAGATACGCAGTATTTT. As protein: CASSLITDTQYF.

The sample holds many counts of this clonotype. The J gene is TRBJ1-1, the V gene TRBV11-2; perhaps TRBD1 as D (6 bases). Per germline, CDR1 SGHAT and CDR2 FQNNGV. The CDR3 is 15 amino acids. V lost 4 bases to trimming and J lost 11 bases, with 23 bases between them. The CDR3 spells CASSYPPYPFQGAFF. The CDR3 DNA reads TGTGCCAGCAGCTACCCTCCTTATCCCTTCCAGGGGGCTTTCTTT.